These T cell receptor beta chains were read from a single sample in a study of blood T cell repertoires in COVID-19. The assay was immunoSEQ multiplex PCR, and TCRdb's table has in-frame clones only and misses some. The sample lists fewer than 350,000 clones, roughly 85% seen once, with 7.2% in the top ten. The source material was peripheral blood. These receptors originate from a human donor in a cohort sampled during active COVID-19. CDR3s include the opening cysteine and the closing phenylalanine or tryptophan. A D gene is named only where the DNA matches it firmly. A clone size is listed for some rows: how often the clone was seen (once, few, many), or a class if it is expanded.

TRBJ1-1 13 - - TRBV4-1 CASSRLANTEAFF TGCGCCAGCAGCCGATTGGCGAACACTGAAGCTTTCTTT
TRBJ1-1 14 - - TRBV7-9 CASSSSGSNTEAFF TGTGCCAGCAGCTCCTCAGGGTCGAACACTGAAGCTTTCTTT
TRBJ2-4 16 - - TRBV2 CASSQTQGPTKNIQYF TGTGCCAGCAGCCAGACCCAGGGTCCAACCAAAAACATTCAGTACTTC
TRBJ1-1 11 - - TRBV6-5 CASSYRGEAFF TGTGCCAGCAGTTACAGGGGTGAAGCTTTCTTT
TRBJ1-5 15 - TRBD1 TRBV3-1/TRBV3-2 CASSQSGQGYQPQHF TGTGCCAGCAGCCAGTCGGGACAGGGATATCAGCCCCAGCATTTT
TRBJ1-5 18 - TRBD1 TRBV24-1 CATSDTRQGPYSNQPQHF TGTGCCACCAGTGATACCCGACAGGGCCCTTATAGCAATCAGCCCCAGCATTTT
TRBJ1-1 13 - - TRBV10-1 CASSEARTAEAFF TGCGCCAGCAGTGAAGCTAGGACAGCCGAAGCTTTCTTT
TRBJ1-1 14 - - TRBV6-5 CASSYRGADTEAFF TGTGCCAGCAGTTATCGTGGGGCCGACACTGAAGCTTTCTTT
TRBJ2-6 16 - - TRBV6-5 CASSYSSGTGANVLTF TGTGCCAGCAGTTACTCGTCCGGGACTGGGGCCAACGTCCTGACTTTC
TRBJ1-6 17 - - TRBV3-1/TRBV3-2 CASSQASVGSYNSPLHF TGTGCCAGCAGCCAGGCCAGCGTTGGCTCCTATAATTCACCCCTCCACTTT
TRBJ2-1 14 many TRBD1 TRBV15 CATSIRDRHNEQFF TGTGCCACCAGCATCCGGGACAGGCACAATGAGCAGTTCTTC
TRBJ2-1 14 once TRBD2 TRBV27 CASSILAGGTEQFF TGTGCCAGCAGTATTCTAGCGGGGGGGACTGAGCAGTTCTTC
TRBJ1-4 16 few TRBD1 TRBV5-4 CASSPGTGGANEKLFF TGTGCCAGCAGCCCCGGGACAGGGGGGGCTAATGAAAAACTGTTTTTT
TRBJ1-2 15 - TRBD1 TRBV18 CASSPQPGQGTGYTF TGTGCCAGCTCCCCCCAACCGGGACAGGGGACTGGCTACACCTTC
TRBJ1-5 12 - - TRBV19 CASSTPGQPQHF TGTGCCAGTAGTACCCCCGGTCAGCCCCAGCATTTT
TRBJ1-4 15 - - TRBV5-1 CASSLLAGPYEKLFF TGCGCCAGCAGCTTGTTGGCAGGTCCGTATGAAAAACTGTTTTTT
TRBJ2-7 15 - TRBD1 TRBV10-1 CASSEGGTGGSEQYF TGCGCCAGCAGTGAGGGGGGGACAGGGGGCAGCGAGCAGTACTTC
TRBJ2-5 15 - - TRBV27 CASSQSGTPEETQYF TGTGCCAGCAGTCAATCCGGGACACCTGAAGAGACCCAGTACTTC
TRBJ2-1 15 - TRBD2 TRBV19 CASSIWGGGVNEQFF TGTGCCAGTAGTATCTGGGGCGGGGGTGTAAATGAGCAGTTCTTC
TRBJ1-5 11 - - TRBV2 CASRSNQPQHF TGTGCCAGCCGTAGCAATCAGCCCCAGCATTTT
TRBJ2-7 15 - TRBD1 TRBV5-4 CASSLDRAPSREQYF TGTGCCAGCAGCCTGGACAGGGCCCCATCTCGCGAGCAGTACTTC
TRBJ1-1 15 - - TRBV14 CASSQGLRANTEAFF TGTGCCAGCAGCCAAGGTCTGAGGGCGAACACTGAAGCTTTCTTT
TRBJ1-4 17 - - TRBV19 CASSIIRDTATNEKLFF TGTGCCAGTAGTATTATTCGGGACACTGCAACTAATGAAAAACTGTTTTTT
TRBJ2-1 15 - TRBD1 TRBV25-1 CASSGPRGIRNEQFF TGTGCCAGCAGTGGTCCCAGGGGGATACGCAATGAGCAGTTCTTC
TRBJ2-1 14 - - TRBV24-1 CATGEAGVINEQFF TGTGCCACCGGTGAGGCAGGGGTAATCAATGAGCAGTTCTTC
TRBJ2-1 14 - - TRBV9 CASSPLRGSDEQFF TGTGCCAGCAGCCCCTTGAGGGGGTCGGATGAGCAGTTCTTC
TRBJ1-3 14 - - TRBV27 CASSFRGSGNTIYF TGTGCCAGCAGTTTTCGGGGGAGCGGAAACACCATATATTTT
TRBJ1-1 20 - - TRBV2 CASSAREPKDRIRGNTEAFF TGTGCCAGCAGTGCACGAGAACCAAAAGACAGGATAAGAGGGAACACTGAAGCTTTCTTT
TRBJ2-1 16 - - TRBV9 CASSVGPPSSYNEQFF TGTGCCAGCAGCGTTGGGCCGCCGAGCTCCTACAATGAGCAGTTCTTC
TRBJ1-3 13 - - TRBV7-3 CASSPGWGNTIYF TGTGCCAGCAGCCCGGGATGGGGAAACACCATATATTTT
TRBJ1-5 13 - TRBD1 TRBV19 CASGLQGVQPQHF TGTGCCAGTGGACTACAGGGGGTTCAGCCCCAGCATTTT
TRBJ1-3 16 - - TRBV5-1 CASSLTYSVSGNTIYF TGCGCCAGCAGCTTGACGTACTCGGTCTCTGGAAACACCATATATTTT
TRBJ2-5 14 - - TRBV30 CAWSVRVDQETQYF TGTGCCTGGAGTGTACGAGTGGACCAAGAGACCCAGTACTTC
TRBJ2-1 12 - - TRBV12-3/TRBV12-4 CASADRNNEQFF TGTGCCAGCGCGGACAGAAACAATGAGCAGTTCTTC
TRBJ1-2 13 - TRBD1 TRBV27 CASSIDRVYGYTF TGTGCCAGCAGTATTGACAGGGTGTACGGCTACACCTTC